This T cell receptor beta chain was obtained from a study of shared clonotypes between healthy human individuals. Study-wide findings and caveats: Around 5.3% of naive CD4 clonotypes were shared across four donors. When compared with the clonotypes that were shared by all four sorted-subset donors, the non-shared clonotypes turned out to have lower generation probabilities. Richness estimates generally favored naive over memory subsets.

Sequencing was performed with immunoSEQ multiplex PCR; in TCRdb, only in-frame clones are kept and a portion is missing. The repertoire has roughly 680,000 clones, roughly 72% of them found once; the top ten carry under 2%. Many counts were recorded for this clone. Antigen: not known. CDR3 size: 17 residues. Per germline, CDR1 LNHDA and CDR2 SQIVND (reference sequence). V shed 6 bases, J shed 4 bases, and the junction held 15 bases outside the gene matches. The chain carries TRBV19 and TRBJ2-5; 9 positions agree with TRBD2. Sample: memory CD4+ T cells sorted from blood. Subset given: CD45RA-negative fraction. The sequence came from a woman in her twenties or thirties in good health. The chain's CDR3 is CASSTGTSFLPGETQYF. CDR3 in DNA: TGTGCCAGTAGCACCGGGACTAGCTTTTTGCCGGGAGAGACCCAGTACTTC.